Below, one T cell receptor beta chain is given with its context. The antigen is undetermined. The data belong to a study of OX40 agonist ivuxolimab in advanced cancers. Study findings and constraints: More expanded clones were found, on average, in CD8+ than in CD4+ T cells.

Repertoires were generated with immunoSEQ multiplex PCR, while TCRdb's copy carries only in-frame clones and drops some. The data contain roughly 86,000 clones, roughly nine tenths of them singletons. With 3 bases removed from V and 4 bases from J, the gap between germline ends came to 13 bases. This CDR3 has 14 residues. Germline V lookup: CDR1 MNHEY, CDR2 SMNVEV (reference sequence). The starting material was CD4+ or CD8+ T cells sorted from blood, obtained in a trial of the OX40 agonist ivuxolimab. The chain joins TRBV27 to TRBJ2-7, with D unclear. This sequence was found in an adult with an advanced solid tumor such as melanoma, head and neck, liver or kidney cancer. This CDR3 is CASSLKRGLYEQYF. The CDR3 DNA reads TGTGCCAGCAGTTTGAAACGTGGGCTTTACGAGCAGTACTTC.